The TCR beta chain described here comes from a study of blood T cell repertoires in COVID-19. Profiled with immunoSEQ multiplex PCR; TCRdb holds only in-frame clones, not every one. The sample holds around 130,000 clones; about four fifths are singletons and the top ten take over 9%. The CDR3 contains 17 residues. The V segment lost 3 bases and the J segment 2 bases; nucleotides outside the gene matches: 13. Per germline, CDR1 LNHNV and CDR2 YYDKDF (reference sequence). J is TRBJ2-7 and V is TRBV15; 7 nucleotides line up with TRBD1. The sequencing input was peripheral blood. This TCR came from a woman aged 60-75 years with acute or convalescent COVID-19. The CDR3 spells CATSRTPGQALTYEQYF. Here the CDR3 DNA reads TGTGCCACCAGCAGGACTCCAGGACAGGCCCTAACCTACGAGCAGTACTTC.